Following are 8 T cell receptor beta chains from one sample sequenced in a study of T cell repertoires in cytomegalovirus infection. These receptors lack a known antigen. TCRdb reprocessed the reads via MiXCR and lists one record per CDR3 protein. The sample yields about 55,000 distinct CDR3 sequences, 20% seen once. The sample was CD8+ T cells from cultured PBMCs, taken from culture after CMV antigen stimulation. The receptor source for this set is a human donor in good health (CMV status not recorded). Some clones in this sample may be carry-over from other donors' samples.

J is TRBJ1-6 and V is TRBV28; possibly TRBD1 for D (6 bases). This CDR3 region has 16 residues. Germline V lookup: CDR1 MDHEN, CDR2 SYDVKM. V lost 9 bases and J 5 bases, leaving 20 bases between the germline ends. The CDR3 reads CASSGGATGNNSPLHF. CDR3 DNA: TGTGCCAGTTCCGGGGGGGCTACGGGGAATAATTCACCCCTCCACTTT.

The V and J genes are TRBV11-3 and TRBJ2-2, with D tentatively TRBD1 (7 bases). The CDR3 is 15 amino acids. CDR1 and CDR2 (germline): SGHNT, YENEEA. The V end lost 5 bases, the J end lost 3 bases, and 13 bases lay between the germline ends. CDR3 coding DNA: TGTGCCAGCAGCCGCCCCAGGGGGGACACCGGGGAGCTGTTTTTT. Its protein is CASSRPRGDTGELFF. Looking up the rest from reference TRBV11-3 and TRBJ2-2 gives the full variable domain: EAGVVQSPRYKIIEKKQPVAFWCNPISGHNTLYWYLQNLGQGPELLIRYENEEAVDDSQLPKDRFSAERLKGVDSTLKIQPAELGDSAVYLCASSRPRGDTGELFFGEGSRLTVL.

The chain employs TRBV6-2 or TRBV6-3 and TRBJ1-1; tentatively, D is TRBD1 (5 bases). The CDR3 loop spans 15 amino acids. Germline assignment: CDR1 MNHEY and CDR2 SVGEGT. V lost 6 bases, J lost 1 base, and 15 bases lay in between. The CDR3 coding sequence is TGTGCCAGCAGCGCACGGGGCACTGGGAACACTGAAGCTTTCTTT. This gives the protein CASSARGTGNTEAFF.

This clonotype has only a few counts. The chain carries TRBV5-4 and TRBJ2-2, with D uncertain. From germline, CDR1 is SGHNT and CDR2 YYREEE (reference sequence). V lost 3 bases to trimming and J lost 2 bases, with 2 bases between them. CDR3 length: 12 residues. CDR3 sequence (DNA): TGTGCCAGCAGCTCCAACACCGGGGAGCTGTTTTTT. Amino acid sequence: CASSSNTGELFF.

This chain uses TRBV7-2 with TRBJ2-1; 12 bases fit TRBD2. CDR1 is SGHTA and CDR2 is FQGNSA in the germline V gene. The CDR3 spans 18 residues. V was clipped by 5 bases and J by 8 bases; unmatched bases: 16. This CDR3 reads CASSPRPPLAGGRDEQFF. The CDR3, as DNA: TGTGCCAGCAGCCCACGACCGCCACTAGCGGGAGGTAGGGATGAGCAGTTCTTC.

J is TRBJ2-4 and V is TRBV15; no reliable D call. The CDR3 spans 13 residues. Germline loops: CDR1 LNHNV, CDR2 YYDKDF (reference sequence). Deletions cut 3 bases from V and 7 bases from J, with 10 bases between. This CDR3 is CATSSFGPNIQYF. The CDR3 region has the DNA TGTGCCACCAGCAGCTTTGGCCCTAACATTCAGTACTTC.

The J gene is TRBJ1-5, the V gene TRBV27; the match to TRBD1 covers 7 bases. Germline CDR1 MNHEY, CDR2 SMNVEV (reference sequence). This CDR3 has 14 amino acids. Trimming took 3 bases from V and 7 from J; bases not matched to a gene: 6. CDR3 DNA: TGTGCCAGCAGTTTCACAGGGGTGGGGCAGCCCCAGCATTTT. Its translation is CASSFTGVGQPQHF.

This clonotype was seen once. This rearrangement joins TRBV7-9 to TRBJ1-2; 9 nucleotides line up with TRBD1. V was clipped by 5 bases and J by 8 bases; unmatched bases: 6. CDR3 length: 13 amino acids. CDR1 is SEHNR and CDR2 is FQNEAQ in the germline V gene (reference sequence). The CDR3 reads CASSEGTGRGYTF. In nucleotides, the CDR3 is TGTGCCAGCAGCGAAGGGACAGGGAGAGGCTACACCTTC. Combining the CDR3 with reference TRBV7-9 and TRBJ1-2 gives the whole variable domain DTGVSQNPRHKITKRGQNVTFRCDPISEHNRLYWYRQTLGQGPEFLTYFQNEAQLEKSRLLSDRFSAERPKGSFSTLEIQRTEQGDSAMYLCASSEGTGRGYTFGSGTRLTVV.